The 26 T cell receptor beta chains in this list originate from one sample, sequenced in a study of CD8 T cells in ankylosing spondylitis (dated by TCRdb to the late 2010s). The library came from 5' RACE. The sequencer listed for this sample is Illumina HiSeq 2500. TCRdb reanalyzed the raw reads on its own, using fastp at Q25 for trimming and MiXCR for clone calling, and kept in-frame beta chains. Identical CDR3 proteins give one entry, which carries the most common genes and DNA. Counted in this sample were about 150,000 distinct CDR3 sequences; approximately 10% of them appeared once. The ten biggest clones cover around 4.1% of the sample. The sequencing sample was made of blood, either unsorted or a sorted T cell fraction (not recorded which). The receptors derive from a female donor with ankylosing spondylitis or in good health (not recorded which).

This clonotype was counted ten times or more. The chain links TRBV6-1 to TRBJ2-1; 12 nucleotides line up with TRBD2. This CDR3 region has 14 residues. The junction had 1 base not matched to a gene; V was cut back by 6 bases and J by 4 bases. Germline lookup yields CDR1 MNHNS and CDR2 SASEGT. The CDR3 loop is CASRGLAGYNEQFF. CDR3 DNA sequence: TGTGCCAGCAGGGGACTAGCGGGTTACAATGAGCAGTTCTTC.

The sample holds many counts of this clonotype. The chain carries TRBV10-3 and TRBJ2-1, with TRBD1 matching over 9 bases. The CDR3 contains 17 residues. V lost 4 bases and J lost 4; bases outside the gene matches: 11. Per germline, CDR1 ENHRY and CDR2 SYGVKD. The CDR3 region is CAISASSGTGPYNEQFF. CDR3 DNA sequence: TGTGCCATCAGTGCCTCGTCCGGGACAGGGCCTTACAATGAGCAGTTCTTC.

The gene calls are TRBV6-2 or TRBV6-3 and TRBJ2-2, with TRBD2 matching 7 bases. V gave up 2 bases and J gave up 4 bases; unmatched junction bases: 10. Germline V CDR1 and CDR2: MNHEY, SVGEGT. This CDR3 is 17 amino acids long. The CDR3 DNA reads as TGTGCCAGCAGTTACGGGGGGGGTATAAGAGTCACCGGGGAGCTGTTTTTT. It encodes CASSYGGGIRVTGELFF.

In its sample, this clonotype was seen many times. The DNA of the CDR3 is TGTGCCAGCAGCCCTTGGGGGACAGGGGACGGAAACACCATATATTTT. Protein sequence: CASSPWGTGDGNTIYF. This chain connects TRBV12-3 or TRBV12-4 to TRBJ1-3; 10 nucleotides match TRBD1. This CDR3 spans 16 amino acids. J gave up 4 bases and V 6 bases, and 9 bases lay outside the gene matches.

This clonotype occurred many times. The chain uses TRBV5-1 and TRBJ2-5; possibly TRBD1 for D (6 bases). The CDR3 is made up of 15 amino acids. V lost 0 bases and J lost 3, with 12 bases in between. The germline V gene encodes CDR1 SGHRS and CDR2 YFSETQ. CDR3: CASSLGQVVEETQYF. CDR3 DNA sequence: TGCGCCAGCAGCTTGGGACAGGTGGTGGAAGAGACCCAGTACTTC.

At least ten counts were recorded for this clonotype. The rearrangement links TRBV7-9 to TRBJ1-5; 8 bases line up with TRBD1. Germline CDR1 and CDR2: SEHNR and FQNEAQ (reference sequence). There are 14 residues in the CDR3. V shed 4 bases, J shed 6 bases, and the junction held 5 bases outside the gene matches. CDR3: CASSSGQGGQPQHF. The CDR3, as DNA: TGTGCCAGCAGCTCCGGACAGGGCGGTCAGCCCCAGCATTTT.

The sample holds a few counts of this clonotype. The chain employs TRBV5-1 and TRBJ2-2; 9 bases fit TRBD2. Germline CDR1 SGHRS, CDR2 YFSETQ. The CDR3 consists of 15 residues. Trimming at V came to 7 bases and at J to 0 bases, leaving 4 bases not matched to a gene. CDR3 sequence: CASAGGSANTGELFF. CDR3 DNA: TGCGCCAGCGCGGGGGGGTCCGCGAACACCGGGGAGCTGTTTTTT.

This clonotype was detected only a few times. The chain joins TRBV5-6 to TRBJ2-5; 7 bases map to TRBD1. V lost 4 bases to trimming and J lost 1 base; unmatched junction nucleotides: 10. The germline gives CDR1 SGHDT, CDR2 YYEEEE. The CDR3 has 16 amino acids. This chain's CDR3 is CASSIRFGTAQETQYF. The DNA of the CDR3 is TGTGCCAGCAGCATTAGGTTCGGGACAGCCCAAGAGACCCAGTACTTC.

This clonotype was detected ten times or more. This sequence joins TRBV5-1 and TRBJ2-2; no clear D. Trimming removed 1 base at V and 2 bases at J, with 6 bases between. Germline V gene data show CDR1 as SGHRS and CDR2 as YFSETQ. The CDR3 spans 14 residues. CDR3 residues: CASSLRLNTGELFF. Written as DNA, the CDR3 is TGCGCCAGCAGCTTGAGGCTCAACACCGGGGAGCTGTTTTTT. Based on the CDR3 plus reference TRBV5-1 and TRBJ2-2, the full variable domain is KAGVTQTPRYLIKTRGQQVTLSCSPISGHRSVSWYQQTPGQGLQFLFEYFSETQRNKGNFPGRFSGRQFSNSRSEMNVSTLELGDSALYLCASSLRLNTGELFFGEGSRLTVL.

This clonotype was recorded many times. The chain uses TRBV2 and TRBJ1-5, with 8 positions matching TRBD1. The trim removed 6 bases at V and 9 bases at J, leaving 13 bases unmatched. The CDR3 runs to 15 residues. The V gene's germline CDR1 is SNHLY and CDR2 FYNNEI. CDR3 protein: CASSERSTGALPQHF. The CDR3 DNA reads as TGTGCCAGCAGCGAGCGGTCGACAGGGGCCCTGCCCCAGCATTTT.

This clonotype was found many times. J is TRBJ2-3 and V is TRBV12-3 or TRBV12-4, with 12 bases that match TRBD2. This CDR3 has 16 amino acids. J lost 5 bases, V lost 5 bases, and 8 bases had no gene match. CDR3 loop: CASSLLAGGPIDTQYF. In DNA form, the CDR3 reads TGTGCCAGCAGTCTCCTAGCGGGGGGGCCGATAGATACGCAGTATTTT.

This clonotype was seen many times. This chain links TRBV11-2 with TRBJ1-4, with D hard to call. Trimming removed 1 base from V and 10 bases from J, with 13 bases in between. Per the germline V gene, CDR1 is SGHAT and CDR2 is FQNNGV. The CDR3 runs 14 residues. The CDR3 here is CASSLAREAGKLFF. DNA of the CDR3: TGTGCCAGCAGCTTAGCGCGGGAGGCCGGAAAACTGTTTTTT.

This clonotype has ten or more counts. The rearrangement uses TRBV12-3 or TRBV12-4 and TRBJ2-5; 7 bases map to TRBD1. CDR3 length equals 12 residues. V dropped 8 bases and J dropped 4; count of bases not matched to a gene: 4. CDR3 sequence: CASLRGRETQYF. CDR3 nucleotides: TGTGCCAGCCTGAGGGGGCGAGAGACCCAGTACTTC.

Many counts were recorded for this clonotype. CDR3 in DNA: TGTGCCAGCAGTTTTTCGGAGACCCAGTACTTC. It yields the protein CASSFSETQYF. The chain is built from TRBV12-3 or TRBV12-4 and TRBJ2-5; D is ambiguous. V shed 3 bases and J shed 5 bases, with 4 bases lying between them. The CDR3 covers 11 residues.

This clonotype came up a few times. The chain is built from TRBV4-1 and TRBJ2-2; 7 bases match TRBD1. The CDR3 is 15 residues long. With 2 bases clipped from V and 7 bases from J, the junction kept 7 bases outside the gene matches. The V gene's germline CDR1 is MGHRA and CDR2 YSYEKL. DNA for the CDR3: TGCGCCAGCAGCCAATTACAGGGGTCCGGCGGGGAGCTGTTTTTT. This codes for CASSQLQGSGGELFF.

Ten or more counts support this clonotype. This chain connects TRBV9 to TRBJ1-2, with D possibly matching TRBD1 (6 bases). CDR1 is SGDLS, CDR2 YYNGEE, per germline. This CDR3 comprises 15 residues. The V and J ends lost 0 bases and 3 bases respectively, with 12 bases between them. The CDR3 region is CASSVEGGGDYGYTF. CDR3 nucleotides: TGTGCCAGCAGCGTAGAAGGCGGGGGCGACTATGGCTACACCTTC.

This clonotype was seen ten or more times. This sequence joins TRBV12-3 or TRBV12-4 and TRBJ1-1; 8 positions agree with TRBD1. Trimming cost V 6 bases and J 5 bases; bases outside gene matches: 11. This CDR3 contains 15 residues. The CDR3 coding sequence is TGTGCCAGCAGCCGCGGCCCGGACAGGGAGACTGAAGCTTTCTTT. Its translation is CASSRGPDRETEAFF.

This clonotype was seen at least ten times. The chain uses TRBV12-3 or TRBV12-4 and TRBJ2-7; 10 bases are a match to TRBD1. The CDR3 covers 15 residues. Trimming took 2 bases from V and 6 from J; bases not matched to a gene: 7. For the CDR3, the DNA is TGTGCCAGCAGTTTAACCCGGGACAGGGGTTCCGAGCAGTACTTC. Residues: CASSLTRDRGSEQYF.

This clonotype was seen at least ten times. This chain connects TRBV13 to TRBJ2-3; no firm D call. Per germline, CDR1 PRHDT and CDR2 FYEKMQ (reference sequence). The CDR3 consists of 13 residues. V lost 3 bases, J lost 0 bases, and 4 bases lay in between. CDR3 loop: CASSFASTDTQYF. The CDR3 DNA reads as TGTGCCAGCAGCTTTGCCAGCACAGATACGCAGTATTTT. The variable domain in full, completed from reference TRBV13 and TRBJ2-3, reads AAGVIQSPRHLIKEKRETATLKCYPIPRHDTVYWYQQGPGQDPQFLISFYEKMQSDKGSIPDRFSAQQFSDYHSELNMSSLELGDSALYFCASSFASTDTQYFGPGTRLTVL.

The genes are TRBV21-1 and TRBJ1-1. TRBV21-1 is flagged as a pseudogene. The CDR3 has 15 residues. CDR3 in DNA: TGTGCCAGCGGGCCTAGAGGCGGGGTCTGCACTGAAGCTTTCTTT. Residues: CASGPRGGVCTEAFF.

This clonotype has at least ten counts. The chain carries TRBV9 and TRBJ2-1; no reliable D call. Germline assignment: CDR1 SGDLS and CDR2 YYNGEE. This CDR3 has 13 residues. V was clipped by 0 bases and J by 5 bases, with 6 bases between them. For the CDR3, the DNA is TGTGCCAGCAGCGTAGCTGCGAACAATGAGCAGTTCTTC. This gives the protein CASSVAANNEQFF.

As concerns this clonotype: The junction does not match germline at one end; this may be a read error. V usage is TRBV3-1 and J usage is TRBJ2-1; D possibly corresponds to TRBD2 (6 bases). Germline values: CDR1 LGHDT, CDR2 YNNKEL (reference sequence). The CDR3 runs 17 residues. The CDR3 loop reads CASCQPPGGLLAHEQLF. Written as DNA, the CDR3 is TGTGCCAGCTGCCAACCCCCGGGCGGACTATTAGCCCATGAGCAGCTCTTC.

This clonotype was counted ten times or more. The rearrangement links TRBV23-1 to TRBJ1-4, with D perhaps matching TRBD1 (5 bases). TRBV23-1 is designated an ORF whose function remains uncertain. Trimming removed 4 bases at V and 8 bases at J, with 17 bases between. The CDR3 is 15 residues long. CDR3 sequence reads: CASSPLGLLGEKLFF. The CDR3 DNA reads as TGCGCCAGCAGTCCCTTGGGACTTCTGGGAGAAAAACTGTTTTTT.

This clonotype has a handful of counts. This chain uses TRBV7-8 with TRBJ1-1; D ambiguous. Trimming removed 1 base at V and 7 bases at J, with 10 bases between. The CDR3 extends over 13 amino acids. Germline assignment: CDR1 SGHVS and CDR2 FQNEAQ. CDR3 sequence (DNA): TGTGCCAGCAGCTTAGTGGGGTACGGTGAAGCTTTCTTT. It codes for CASSLVGYGEAFF. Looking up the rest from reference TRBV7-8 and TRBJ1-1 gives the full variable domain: GAGVSQSPRYKVAKRGQDVALRCDPISGHVSLFWYQQALGQGPEFLTYFQNEAQLDKSGLPSDRFFAERPEGSVSTLKIQRTQQEDSAVYLCASSLVGYGEAFFGQGTRLTVV.

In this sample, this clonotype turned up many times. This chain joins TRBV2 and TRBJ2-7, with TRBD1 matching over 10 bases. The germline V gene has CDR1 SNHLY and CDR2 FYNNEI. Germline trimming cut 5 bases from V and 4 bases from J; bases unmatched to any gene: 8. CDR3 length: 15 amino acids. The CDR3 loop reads CASSPSGTGEYEQYF. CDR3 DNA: TGTGCCAGCAGTCCTTCAGGGACAGGGGAATACGAGCAGTACTTC.

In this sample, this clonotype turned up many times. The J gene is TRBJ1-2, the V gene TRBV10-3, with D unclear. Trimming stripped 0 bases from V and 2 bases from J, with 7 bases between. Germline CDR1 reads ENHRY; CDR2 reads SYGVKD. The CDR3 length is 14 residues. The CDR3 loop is CAISESGPNYGYTF. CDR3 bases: TGTGCCATCAGTGAGTCCGGACCGAACTATGGCTACACCTTC.